The 12 T cell receptor beta chains given below trace back to one sample, sequenced in a study of esophageal squamous cell carcinoma under preoperative chemotherapy. The sample's time point: before preoperative PTX-NDP chemotherapy. MiXCR, run by TCRdb on the PCR reads, gives a single entry per CDR3 protein. Counted here are roughly 12,000 distinct CDR3 sequences, roughly half occurring once; the ten biggest clones make up about a sixth. This specimen was acquired from a patient given preoperative chemotherapy. All receptors come from a human donor with esophageal squamous cell carcinoma. The donor label of this sample is uncertain.

This chain joins TRBV7-2 and TRBJ2-3; 7 positions match TRBD1. V dropped 2 bases and J dropped 2; count of bases not matched to a gene: 4. CDR1 SGHTA and CDR2 FQGNSA come from the germline V gene. The CDR3 sequence is 15 residues long. The CDR3 spells CASSLRGQATDTQYF. CDR3 in DNA: TGTGCCAGCAGCTTAAGGGGGCAAGCCACAGATACGCAGTATTTT.

V is TRBV7-3 and J is TRBJ2-3, with D possibly TRBD1 on 6 matching bases. V lost 3 bases to trimming and J lost 3 bases, with 13 bases between them. This CDR3 region has 15 residues. The germline V gene encodes CDR1 SGHTA and CDR2 FQGTGA. The CDR3 DNA follows: TGTGCCAGCAGCTTCTCTGGACAGAGGACAGATACGCAGTATTTT. Protein sequence: CASSFSGQRTDTQYF.

This clonotype appeared a single time. The junction departs from the called germline gene at one end, perhaps through a read error. V is TRBV7-8 and J is TRBJ2-1, with 9 bases identical to TRBD2. The V gene's germline CDR1 is SGHVS and CDR2 FQNEAQ. This CDR3 has 14 amino acids. CDR3 nucleotide sequence: TGTGCCAGCACCTTAGCGGGAGTGCAGAATGAGCAGTTCTTC. It is translated as CASTLAGVQNEQFF.

This clonotype was detected many times. V and J are TRBV12-3 or TRBV12-4 and TRBJ2-1, with D tentatively TRBD1 (5 bases). This CDR3 is built from 13 residues. Trimming removed 7 bases at V and 13 bases at J, with 20 bases between. This CDR3 is CASTGLGPETQFF. DNA of the CDR3: TGTGCCAGCACCGGGCTGGGGCCAGAGACCCAGTTCTTC.

This clonotype is categorized as medium-sized. This rearrangement joins TRBV11-3 to TRBJ2-3; TRBD2 might be the D (5 bases). The germline CDR1 and CDR2 sequences are SGHNT and YENEEA. Trimming pared 0 bases from V and 5 bases from J, leaving 6 bases between. CDR3 length equals 13 residues. In DNA, the CDR3 is TGTGCCAGCAGCTTAGATCGGGGAGATACGCAGTATTTT. Its translation is CASSLDRGDTQYF.

This clonotype was recorded at least ten times. This rearrangement joins TRBV7-8 to TRBJ2-7, with TRBD1 matching over 8 bases. The junction had 7 bases not matched to a gene; V was cut back by 7 bases and J by 2 bases. The CDR3 has 14 amino acids. The germline V gene has CDR1 SGHVS and CDR2 FQNEAQ. CDR3 protein: CASNRDRTTYEQYF. The CDR3 DNA sequence: TGTGCCAGCAACCGGGACAGGACAACCTACGAGCAGTACTTC. The entire variable domain, with the rest obtained from reference TRBV7-8 and TRBJ2-7, is as follows: GAGVSQSPRYKVAKRGQDVALRCDPISGHVSLFWYQQALGQGPEFLTYFQNEAQLDKSGLPSDRFFAERPEGSVSTLKIQRTQQEDSAVYLCASNRDRTTYEQYFGPGTRLTVT.

In its sample, this clonotype was seen many times. Since a much larger clone is just one base distant, this may be a read error. J is TRBJ2-1 and V is TRBV12-3 or TRBV12-4, with D perhaps TRBD2 (6 bases). With the DNA end fitting TRBJ2-7 better, the J assignment may be wrong. The CDR3 spans 15 residues. The CDR3 sequence: CASSPSGHANNEQYF. The CDR3 DNA is TGTGCCAGCAGCCCGAGCGGGCACGCAAACAATGAGCAGTACTTC.

By its share, this clonotype is medium-sized (0.01 to 0.1%). V usage is TRBV6-1 and J usage is TRBJ2-1, with 11 nucleotides matching TRBD2. Germline V gene data show CDR1 as MNHNS and CDR2 as SASEGT. With 7 bases clipped from V and 3 bases from J, the junction kept 8 bases outside the gene matches. The CDR3 has 16 residues. CDR3 amino acids: CASTVLAGDIYNEQFF. The CDR3 nucleotides read TGTGCCAGCACCGTACTAGCGGGAGACATCTACAATGAGCAGTTCTTC.

A remark on this clonotype: Compared with germline, one end of the junction differs, possibly owing to a read error. The J gene is TRBJ2-1, the V gene TRBV7-2; TRBD2 matches at 12 bases. This CDR3 is 17 amino acids long. Germline CDR1 and CDR2: SGHTA and FQGNSA. The CDR3 DNA is TGTGCCAGCAGCTTATATCCTAGCGGGAGGGCCGCCAACGAGCAGTATTTC. Its protein is CASSLYPSGRAANEQYF.

This clonotype was found once. The chain carries TRBV6-1 and TRBJ2-3; D possibly corresponds to TRBD1 (6 bases). V was shortened by 4 bases and J by 3 bases, with 20 bases between the two germline ends. CDR3 length: 17 residues. Germline values: CDR1 MNHNS, CDR2 SASEGT. The CDR3 DNA reads as TGTGCCAGCAGTGCGGTTGGGTCGGGGACACCGACAGATACGCAGTATTTT. This translates into CASSAVGSGTPTDTQYF.

Sample share makes this clonotype medium-sized. This chain uses TRBV12-3 or TRBV12-4 with TRBJ2-1; TRBD2 aligns across 12 bases. The end of the DNA is better explained by TRBJ2-7, so the J call may be wrong. This CDR3 contains 14 residues. CDR3 sequence reads: CASLLAGGSNEQYF. The CDR3 bases are TGTGCCAGTTTACTAGCGGGAGGTTCCAATGAGCAGTACTTC.

A single count supports this clonotype. The junction departs from the called germline gene at one end, perhaps through a read error. The chain has TRBV6-8 and TRBJ2-5, with TRBD2 matching over 7 bases. The germline V gene has CDR1 MNHGY and CDR2 SAAAGT. The CDR3 totals 16 residues. CDR3 amino acids: CACGGFGGSDQETQYF. The CDR3 bases are TGTGCCTGCGGGGGATTCGGGGGAAGTGACCAAGAGACGCAGTACTTC.